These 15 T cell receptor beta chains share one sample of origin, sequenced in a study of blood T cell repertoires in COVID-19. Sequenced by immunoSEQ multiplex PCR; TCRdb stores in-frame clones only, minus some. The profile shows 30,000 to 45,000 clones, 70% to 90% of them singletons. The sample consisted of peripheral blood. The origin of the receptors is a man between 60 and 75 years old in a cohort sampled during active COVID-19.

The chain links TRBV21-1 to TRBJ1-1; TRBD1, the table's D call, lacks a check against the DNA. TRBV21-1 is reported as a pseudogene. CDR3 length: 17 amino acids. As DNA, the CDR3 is TGTGCCAGCAGCAACCACCTAAGTATTAAGACAAACACTGAAGCTTTCTTT. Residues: CASSNHLSIKTNTEAFF.

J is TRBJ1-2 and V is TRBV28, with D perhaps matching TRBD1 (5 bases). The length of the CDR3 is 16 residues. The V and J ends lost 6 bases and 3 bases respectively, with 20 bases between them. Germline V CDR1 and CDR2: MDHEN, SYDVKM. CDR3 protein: CASRQGYTKGDYGYTF. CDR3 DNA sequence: TGTGCCAGCAGGCAAGGGTATACAAAAGGGGACTATGGCTACACCTTC.

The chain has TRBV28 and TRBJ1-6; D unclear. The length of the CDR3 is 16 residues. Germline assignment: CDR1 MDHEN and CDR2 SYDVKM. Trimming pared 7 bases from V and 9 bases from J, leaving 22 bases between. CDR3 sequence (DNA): TGTGCCAGCACCTCCCCCTCTACTCCCGGCGGTTCACCCCTCCACTTT. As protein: CASTSPSTPGGSPLHF.

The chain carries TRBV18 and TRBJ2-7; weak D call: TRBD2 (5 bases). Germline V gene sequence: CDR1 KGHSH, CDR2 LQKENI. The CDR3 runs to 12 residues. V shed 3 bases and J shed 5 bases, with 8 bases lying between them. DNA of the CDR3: TGTGCCAGCTCACCCGGAGGTAACGAGCAGTACTTC. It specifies CASSPGGNEQYF.

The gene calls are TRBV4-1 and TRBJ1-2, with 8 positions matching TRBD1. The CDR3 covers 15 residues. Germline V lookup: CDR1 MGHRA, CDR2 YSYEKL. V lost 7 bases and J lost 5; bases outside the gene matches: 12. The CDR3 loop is CASTKTPGGGYGYTF. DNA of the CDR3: TGCGCCAGCACCAAAACCCCAGGGGGCGGGTATGGCTACACCTTC.

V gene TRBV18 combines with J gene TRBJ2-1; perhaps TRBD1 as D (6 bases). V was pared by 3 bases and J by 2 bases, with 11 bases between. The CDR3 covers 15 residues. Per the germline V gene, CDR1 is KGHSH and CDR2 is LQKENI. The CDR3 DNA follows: TGTGCCAGCTCACCCTTTACAGGGACCTACAATGAGCAGTTCTTC. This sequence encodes CASSPFTGTYNEQFF.

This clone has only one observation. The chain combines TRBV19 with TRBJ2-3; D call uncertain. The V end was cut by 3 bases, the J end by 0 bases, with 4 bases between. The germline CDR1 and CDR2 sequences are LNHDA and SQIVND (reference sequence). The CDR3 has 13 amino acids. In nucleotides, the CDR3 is TGTGCCAGTAGTATGGCTAGCACAGATACGCAGTATTTT. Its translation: CASSMASTDTQYF.

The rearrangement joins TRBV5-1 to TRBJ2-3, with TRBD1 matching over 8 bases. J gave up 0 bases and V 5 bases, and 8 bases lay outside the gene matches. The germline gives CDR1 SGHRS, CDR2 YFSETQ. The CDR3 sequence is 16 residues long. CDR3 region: CASSQVQGGSTDTQYF. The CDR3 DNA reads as TGCGCCAGCAGTCAAGTACAGGGGGGTAGCACAGATACGCAGTATTTT. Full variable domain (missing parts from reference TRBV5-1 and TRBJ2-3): KAGVTQTPRYLIKTRGQQVTLSCSPISGHRSVSWYQQTPGQGLQFLFEYFSETQRNKGNFPGRFSGRQFSNSRSEMNVSTLELGDSALYLCASSQVQGGSTDTQYFGPGTRLTVL.

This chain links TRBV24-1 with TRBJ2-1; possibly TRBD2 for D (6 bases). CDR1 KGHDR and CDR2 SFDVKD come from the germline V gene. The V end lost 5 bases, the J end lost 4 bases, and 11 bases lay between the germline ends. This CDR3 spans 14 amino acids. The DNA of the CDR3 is TGTGCCACCAGTGTAGGGACTCCTTACAATGAGCAGTTCTTC. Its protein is CATSVGTPYNEQFF.

The CDR3 DNA is TGTGCCAGTAGAGGGGCGCTTGCGAGGGGCTACACCTTC. It encodes CASRGALARGYTF. The chain couples TRBV19 to TRBJ1-2; the D gene is possibly TRBD1 (5 bases). Trimming removed 6 bases at V and 8 bases at J, with 16 bases between. The germline V gene encodes CDR1 LNHDA and CDR2 SQIVND (reference sequence). The CDR3 contains 13 residues.

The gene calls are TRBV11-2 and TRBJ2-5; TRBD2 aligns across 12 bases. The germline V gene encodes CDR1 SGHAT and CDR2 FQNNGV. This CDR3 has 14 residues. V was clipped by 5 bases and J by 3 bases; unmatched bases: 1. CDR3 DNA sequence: TGTGCCAGCAGCAGACTAGCGGGGGAAGAGACCCAGTACTTC. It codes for CASSRLAGEETQYF.

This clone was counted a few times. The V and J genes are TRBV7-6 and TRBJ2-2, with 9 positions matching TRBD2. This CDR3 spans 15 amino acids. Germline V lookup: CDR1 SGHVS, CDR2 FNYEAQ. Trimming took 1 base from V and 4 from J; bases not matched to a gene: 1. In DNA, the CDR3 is TGTGCCAGCAGCTTAGGCGGGGGGGGCACCGGGGAGCTGTTTTTT. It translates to CASSLGGGGTGELFF.

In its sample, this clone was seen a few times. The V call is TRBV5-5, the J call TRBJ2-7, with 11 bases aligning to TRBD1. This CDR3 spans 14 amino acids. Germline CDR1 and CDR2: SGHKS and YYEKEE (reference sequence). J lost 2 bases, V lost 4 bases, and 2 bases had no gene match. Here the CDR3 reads CASSPGQGAYEQYF. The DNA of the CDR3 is TGTGCCAGCAGCCCGGGACAGGGGGCCTACGAGCAGTACTTC.

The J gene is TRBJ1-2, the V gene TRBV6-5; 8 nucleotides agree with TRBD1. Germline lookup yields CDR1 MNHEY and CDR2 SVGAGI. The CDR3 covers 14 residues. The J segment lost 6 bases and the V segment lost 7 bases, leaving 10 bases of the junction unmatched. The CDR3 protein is CASTTRAGGHGYTF. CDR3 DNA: TGTGCCAGCACCACCCGGGCAGGGGGCCATGGCTACACCTTC.

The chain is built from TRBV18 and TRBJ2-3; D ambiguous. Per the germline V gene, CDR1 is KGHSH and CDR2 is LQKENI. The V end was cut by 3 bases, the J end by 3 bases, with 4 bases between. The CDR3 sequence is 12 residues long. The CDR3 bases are TGTGCCAGCTCACCTCGGACAGATACGCAGTATTTT. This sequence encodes CASSPRTDTQYF.